Listed below are T cell receptor beta chains from one sample, sequenced in a study of T-cell memory formation after mild COVID-19. TCRdb recomputed calls from the 5' RACE reads with MiXCR, one row per CDR3 protein. The top ten hold more than 2% of the sample, which has hundreds of thousands of distinct CDR3 sequences, approximately 15% seen once. Sequencing input: PBMCs or a T cell subset sorted from them (not recorded which). Receptors originate from an adult woman who had mild COVID-19 (a few samples of this study predate the infection). Cell type and time point are not known. Both conserved end residues are part of each CDR3. The D gene is left open where the match is weak. The size field is filled for only some rows; it gives once, few, many or a size class.

cdr3_length: 14; v_call: TRBV5-1; d_call: -; clone_size: few; j_call: TRBJ2-3; cdr3_nt: TGCGCCAGCAGTGGGGGGACCAACACAGATACGCAGTATTTT; cdr3_aa: CASSGGTNTDTQYF
cdr3_length: 13; v_call: TRBV20-1; d_call: TRBD2; clone_size: -; j_call: TRBJ2-7; cdr3_nt: TGCAGTGCTTACGACTGGGGGGGGTACGAGCAGTACTTC; cdr3_aa: CSAYDWGGYEQYF
cdr3_length: 14; v_call: TRBV3-1; d_call: -; clone_size: -; j_call: TRBJ2-5; cdr3_nt: TGTGCCAGCAGCCCGCTCACGGGAAAGGAGACCCAGTACTTC; cdr3_aa: CASSPLTGKETQYF
cdr3_length: 15; v_call: TRBV12-3/TRBV12-4; d_call: TRBD1; clone_size: many; j_call: TRBJ2-7; cdr3_nt: TGTGCCAGCAGTTTAAGGAACAGGGGGCTCTCCGAGCAGTACTTC; cdr3_aa: CASSLRNRGLSEQYF
cdr3_length: 17; v_call: TRBV12-3/TRBV12-4; d_call: TRBD1; clone_size: -; j_call: TRBJ1-1; cdr3_nt: TGTGCCAGCAGTACTGGGACAGGGGGTCGTGGAGGCACTGAAGCTTTCTTT; cdr3_aa: CASSTGTGGRGGTEAFF
cdr3_length: 16; v_call: TRBV5-1; d_call: -; clone_size: -; j_call: TRBJ1-1; cdr3_nt: TGCGCCAGCAGCATCAGGGGTGATATAATGGACACTGAAGCTTTCTTT; cdr3_aa: CASSIRGDIMDTEAFF
cdr3_length: 16; v_call: TRBV5-1; d_call: TRBD2; clone_size: few; j_call: TRBJ2-1; cdr3_nt: TGCGCCAGCAGCTCCTGGACTAGCGGGGCCTACAATGAGCAGTTCTTC; cdr3_aa: CASSSWTSGAYNEQFF
cdr3_length: 14; v_call: TRBV20-1; d_call: -; clone_size: -; j_call: TRBJ2-3; cdr3_nt: TGCAGTGCTAGAGCAGGGTCGAGGACAGATACGCAGTATTTT; cdr3_aa: CSARAGSRTDTQYF
cdr3_length: 19; v_call: TRBV12-3/TRBV12-4; d_call: TRBD2; clone_size: many; j_call: TRBJ2-3; cdr3_nt: TGTGCCAGCAGTTTGGGTGGGGCCGGGACTAGCGGTTATGCAGATACGCAGTATTTT; cdr3_aa: CASSLGGAGTSGYADTQYF
cdr3_length: 14; v_call: TRBV7-3; d_call: TRBD1; clone_size: few; j_call: TRBJ1-1; cdr3_nt: TGTGCCAGCAGCCGGGGACAGGGGGACACTGAAGCTTTCTTT; cdr3_aa: CASSRGQGDTEAFF
cdr3_length: 14; v_call: TRBV5-5; d_call: -; clone_size: -; j_call: TRBJ1-2; cdr3_nt: TGTGCCAGCAGCGCGAGACAAACTAACTATGGCTACACCTTC; cdr3_aa: CASSARQTNYGYTF
cdr3_length: 15; v_call: TRBV6-5; d_call: TRBD1; clone_size: -; j_call: TRBJ1-2; cdr3_nt: TGTGCCAGCAGGGGGAAGGGGGCCCCTAACTATGGCTACACCTTC; cdr3_aa: CASRGKGAPNYGYTF
cdr3_length: 16; v_call: TRBV3-1; d_call: TRBD2; clone_size: few; j_call: TRBJ2-2; cdr3_nt: TGTGCCAGCAGCCAAGTTCCGGGGGGAGGTCCCGGGGAGCTGTTTTTT; cdr3_aa: CASSQVPGGGPGELFF
cdr3_length: 14; v_call: TRBV7-3; d_call: TRBD2; clone_size: many; j_call: TRBJ2-1; cdr3_nt: TGTGCCAGCAGCTCGGGACTAGGAGTGAATGAGCAGTTCTTC; cdr3_aa: CASSSGLGVNEQFF
cdr3_length: 15; v_call: TRBV5-1; d_call: -; clone_size: few; j_call: TRBJ2-7; cdr3_nt: TGCGCCAGCAGCTACTACTCGACAAACTCCTACGAGCAGTACTTC; cdr3_aa: CASSYYSTNSYEQYF
cdr3_length: 13; v_call: TRBV30; d_call: TRBD1; clone_size: -; j_call: TRBJ2-2; cdr3_nt: TGTGCCTGGAGTGAGACAGGGGACGGGGAGCTGTTTTTT; cdr3_aa: CAWSETGDGELFF
cdr3_length: 14; v_call: TRBV27; d_call: TRBD2; clone_size: many; j_call: TRBJ2-7; cdr3_nt: TGTGCCAGCAGTTTAAGGGAGGGTGGATACGAGCAGTACTTC; cdr3_aa: CASSLREGGYEQYF
cdr3_length: 15; v_call: TRBV20-1; d_call: TRBD2; clone_size: many; j_call: TRBJ2-5; cdr3_nt: TGCAGTGCTAGTGGGCTAGCGGGAGCGCAAGAGACCCAGTACTTC; cdr3_aa: CSASGLAGAQETQYF
cdr3_length: 17; v_call: TRBV5-1; d_call: -; clone_size: few; j_call: TRBJ1-5; cdr3_nt: TGCGCCAGCACCAAGGACCTCCCGACGAGAAACAATCAGCCCCAGCATTTT; cdr3_aa: CASTKDLPTRNNQPQHF
cdr3_length: 14; v_call: TRBV3-1; d_call: -; clone_size: few; j_call: TRBJ1-2; cdr3_nt: TGTGCCAGCAGCCAAGCGCGGAGTTCCTATGGCTACACCTTC; cdr3_aa: CASSQARSSYGYTF
cdr3_length: 12; v_call: TRBV29-1; d_call: -; clone_size: few; j_call: TRBJ2-7; cdr3_nt: TGCAGCGGGCGGGACACTTCCTACGAGCAGTACTTC; cdr3_aa: CSGRDTSYEQYF
cdr3_length: 16; v_call: TRBV7-2; d_call: TRBD1; clone_size: -; j_call: TRBJ2-3; cdr3_nt: TGTGCCAGCAGCGGCCGGGACAGGTCATACACAGATACGCAGTATTTT; cdr3_aa: CASSGRDRSYTDTQYF
cdr3_length: 15; v_call: TRBV7-9; d_call: TRBD2; clone_size: few; j_call: TRBJ2-4; cdr3_nt: TGTGCCAGCAGCGAGAGCGGGAGAGCCAAAAACATTCAGTACTTC; cdr3_aa: CASSESGRAKNIQYF
cdr3_length: 14; v_call: TRBV15; d_call: -; clone_size: few; j_call: TRBJ1-2; cdr3_nt: TGTGCCACCAGCAGAGGCGGGACGAACTATGGCTACACCTTC; cdr3_aa: CATSRGGTNYGYTF
cdr3_length: 15; v_call: TRBV9; d_call: -; clone_size: few; j_call: TRBJ2-1; cdr3_nt: TGTGCCAGCAGCCCTTCGACTGGACCCTACAATGAGCAGTTCTTC; cdr3_aa: CASSPSTGPYNEQFF
cdr3_length: 15; v_call: TRBV5-6; d_call: -; clone_size: few; j_call: TRBJ2-7; cdr3_nt: TGTGCCAGCAGCGGCCAGTGGGGAAGGGGAGGCGAGCAGTACTTC; cdr3_aa: CASSGQWGRGGEQYF
cdr3_length: 15; v_call: TRBV12-3/TRBV12-4; d_call: -; clone_size: few; j_call: TRBJ2-5; cdr3_nt: TGTGCCAGCATTCAGTCCAGCGGGTCGCAAGAGACCCAGTACTTC; cdr3_aa: CASIQSSGSQETQYF
cdr3_length: 16; v_call: TRBV4-1; d_call: -; clone_size: -; j_call: TRBJ1-1; cdr3_nt: TGCGCCAGCAGCCACGTACGACGTAAGGGACTGGCTGAAGCTTTCTTT; cdr3_aa: CASSHVRRKGLAEAFF
cdr3_length: 14; v_call: TRBV5-1; d_call: TRBD1; clone_size: few; j_call: TRBJ1-1; cdr3_nt: TGCGCCAGCAGCTCGACAGGGGGCTACACTGAAGCTTTCTTT; cdr3_aa: CASSSTGGYTEAFF
cdr3_length: 14; v_call: TRBV7-2; d_call: -; clone_size: few; j_call: TRBJ2-5; cdr3_nt: TGTGCCAGCAGCCTCGACAGGTCGCAGGAGACCCAGTACTTC; cdr3_aa: CASSLDRSQETQYF
cdr3_length: 15; v_call: TRBV19; d_call: TRBD1; clone_size: -; j_call: TRBJ2-3; cdr3_nt: TGTGCCAGTAGTACCGGGACAGGGTTCGCAGATACGCAGTATTTT; cdr3_aa: CASSTGTGFADTQYF
cdr3_length: 13; v_call: TRBV7-2; d_call: -; clone_size: -; j_call: TRBJ2-7; cdr3_nt: TGTGCCAGCAGCAGAGGGGACAATCGCGAGCAGTACTTC; cdr3_aa: CASSRGDNREQYF
cdr3_length: 18; v_call: TRBV5-1; d_call: -; clone_size: few; j_call: TRBJ2-1; cdr3_nt: TGCGCCAGCAGCTTGGTGAGGAGGACGGCTCCCCCTTACAATGAGCAGTTCTTC; cdr3_aa: CASSLVRRTAPPYNEQFF
cdr3_length: 13; v_call: TRBV29-1; d_call: -; clone_size: -; j_call: TRBJ1-1; cdr3_nt: TGCAGCGTACAGGTCTCCATGAACACTGAAGCTTTCTTT; cdr3_aa: CSVQVSMNTEAFF
cdr3_length: 16; v_call: TRBV27; d_call: TRBD1; clone_size: -; j_call: TRBJ2-4; cdr3_nt: TGTGCCAGCAGTGTAGGTCTTGGACAGGGAGAGTACATTCAGTACTTC; cdr3_aa: CASSVGLGQGEYIQYF
cdr3_length: 14; v_call: TRBV7-9; d_call: TRBD1; clone_size: -; j_call: TRBJ2-7; cdr3_nt: TGTGCCAGCATCAAGACAGGGGGCGCCTACGAGCAGTACTTC; cdr3_aa: CASIKTGGAYEQYF
cdr3_length: 17; v_call: TRBV19; d_call: -; clone_size: -; j_call: TRBJ2-1; cdr3_nt: TGTGCCAGTAGTTACTTCCTTAGCTTCTCCTCCTACAATGAGCAGTTCTTC; cdr3_aa: CASSYFLSFSSYNEQFF
cdr3_length: 14; v_call: TRBV12-3/TRBV12-4; d_call: -; clone_size: -; j_call: TRBJ1-3; cdr3_nt: TGTGCCAGCAGAATTCCAGGCGCTGGAAACACCATATATTTT; cdr3_aa: CASRIPGAGNTIYF
cdr3_length: 16; v_call: TRBV5-1; d_call: -; clone_size: -; j_call: TRBJ1-3; cdr3_nt: TGCGCCAGCAGCTTGGAACTCGGGGGCGCTGGAAACACCATATATTTT; cdr3_aa: CASSLELGGAGNTIYF
cdr3_length: 14; v_call: TRBV20-1; d_call: TRBD2; clone_size: once; j_call: TRBJ2-5; cdr3_nt: TGCAGCCCTAGGAAGGGGACTACCCAAGAGACCCAGTACTTC; cdr3_aa: CSPRKGTTQETQYF
cdr3_length: 15; v_call: TRBV5-1; d_call: -; clone_size: -; j_call: TRBJ1-2; cdr3_nt: TGCGCCAGCAGCCTGCAGCCCCAGTCGAACTATGGCTACACCTTC; cdr3_aa: CASSLQPQSNYGYTF
cdr3_length: 14; v_call: TRBV5-4; d_call: -; clone_size: -; j_call: TRBJ2-1; cdr3_nt: TGTGCCAGCAGCTTGGGGGGGGCAGGGGTTGAGCAGTTCTTC; cdr3_aa: CASSLGGAGVEQFF
cdr3_length: 15; v_call: TRBV3-1; d_call: -; clone_size: few; j_call: TRBJ2-7; cdr3_nt: TGTGCCAGCAGCGCAACGGGGCCCCTGGTCTACGAGCAGTACTTC; cdr3_aa: CASSATGPLVYEQYF
cdr3_length: 15; v_call: TRBV7-9; d_call: TRBD1; clone_size: few; j_call: TRBJ1-1; cdr3_nt: TGTGCCAGCAGCTTGGCTACAGGGGGTAACACTGAAGCTTTCTTT; cdr3_aa: CASSLATGGNTEAFF
cdr3_length: 15; v_call: TRBV10-3; d_call: TRBD2; clone_size: -; j_call: TRBJ2-5; cdr3_nt: TGTGCCACCCTGGCTAGCGGGAGTTCCGTGGAGACCCAGTACTTC; cdr3_aa: CATLASGSSVETQYF
cdr3_length: 14; v_call: TRBV29-1; d_call: TRBD2; clone_size: -; j_call: TRBJ2-3; cdr3_nt: TGCAGCGTTGTAACTAGCGGGAGGGCAGATACGCAGTATTTT; cdr3_aa: CSVVTSGRADTQYF
cdr3_length: 17; v_call: TRBV5-1; d_call: TRBD2; clone_size: -; j_call: TRBJ2-5; cdr3_nt: TGCGCCAGCAGCCTTGCGTTGACTAGCGGGAGGCAAGAGACCCAGTACTTC; cdr3_aa: CASSLALTSGRQETQYF
cdr3_length: 16; v_call: TRBV7-9; d_call: -; clone_size: few; j_call: TRBJ2-1; cdr3_nt: TGTGCCAGCAGCCCCCTCCGGGGGGCCACCTACAATGAGCAGTTCTTC; cdr3_aa: CASSPLRGATYNEQFF
cdr3_length: 15; v_call: TRBV5-1; d_call: -; clone_size: few; j_call: TRBJ2-1; cdr3_nt: TGCGCCAGCAGTACCACAGGGGAGGCCTACAATGAGCAGTTCTTC; cdr3_aa: CASSTTGEAYNEQFF
cdr3_length: 17; v_call: TRBV5-1; d_call: -; clone_size: few; j_call: TRBJ2-1; cdr3_nt: TGCGCCAGCAGCTTAGGGCCCATAAATCCCTCCTACAATGAGCAGTTCTTC; cdr3_aa: CASSLGPINPSYNEQFF
cdr3_length: 14; v_call: TRBV29-1; d_call: -; clone_size: few; j_call: TRBJ1-1; cdr3_nt: TGCAGCGTGCAAACCGGGGTAAAGAACACTGAAGCTTTCTTT; cdr3_aa: CSVQTGVKNTEAFF
cdr3_length: 14; v_call: TRBV5-5; d_call: -; clone_size: -; j_call: TRBJ2-7; cdr3_nt: TGTGCCAGCACCAGAGTAGGTAGCTCCTACGAGCAGTACTTC; cdr3_aa: CASTRVGSSYEQYF
cdr3_length: 13; v_call: TRBV27; d_call: -; clone_size: -; j_call: TRBJ1-5; cdr3_nt: TGTGCCAGCCGGGGACATGGTTATCAGCCCCAGCATTTT; cdr3_aa: CASRGHGYQPQHF